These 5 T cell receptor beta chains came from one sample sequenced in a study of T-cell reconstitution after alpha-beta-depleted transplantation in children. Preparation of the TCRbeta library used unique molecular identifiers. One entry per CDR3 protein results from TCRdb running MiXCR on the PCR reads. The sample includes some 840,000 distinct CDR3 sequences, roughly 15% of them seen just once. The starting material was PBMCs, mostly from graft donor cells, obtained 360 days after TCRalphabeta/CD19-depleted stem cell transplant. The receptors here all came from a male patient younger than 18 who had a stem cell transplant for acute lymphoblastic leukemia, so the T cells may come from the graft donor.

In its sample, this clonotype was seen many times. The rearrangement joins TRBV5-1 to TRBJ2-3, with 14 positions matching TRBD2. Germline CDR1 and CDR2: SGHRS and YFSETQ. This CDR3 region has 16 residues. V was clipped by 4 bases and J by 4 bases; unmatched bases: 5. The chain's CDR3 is CASSTGTSGSPDTQYF. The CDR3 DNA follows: TGCGCCAGCAGCACGGGGACTAGCGGGAGCCCAGATACGCAGTATTTT.

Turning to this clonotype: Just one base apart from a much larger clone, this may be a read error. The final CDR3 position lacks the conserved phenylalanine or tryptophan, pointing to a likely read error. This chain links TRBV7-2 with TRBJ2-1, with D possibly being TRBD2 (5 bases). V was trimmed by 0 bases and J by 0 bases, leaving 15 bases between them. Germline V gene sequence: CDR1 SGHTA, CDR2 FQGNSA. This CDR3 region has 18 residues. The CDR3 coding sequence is TGTGCCAGCAGCTTAGCGCTGGCTAGCTCGAGCTCCTACAATGAGCAGTTCCTC. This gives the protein CASSLALASSSSYNEQFL.

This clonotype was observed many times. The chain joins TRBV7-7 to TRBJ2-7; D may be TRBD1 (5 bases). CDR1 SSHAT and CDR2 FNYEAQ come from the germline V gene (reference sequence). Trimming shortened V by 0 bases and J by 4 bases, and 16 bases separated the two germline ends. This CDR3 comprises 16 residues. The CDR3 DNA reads TGTGCCAGCAGCTTAGCGAAGACAGATATCGATTACGAGCAGTACTTC. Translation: CASSLAKTDIDYEQYF.

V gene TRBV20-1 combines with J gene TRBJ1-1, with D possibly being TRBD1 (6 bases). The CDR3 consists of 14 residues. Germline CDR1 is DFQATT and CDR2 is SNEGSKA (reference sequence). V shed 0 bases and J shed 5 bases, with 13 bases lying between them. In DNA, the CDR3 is TGCAGTGCTAGAGATGCGGGGGGCGGAACTGAAGCTTTCTTT. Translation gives CSARDAGGGTEAFF.

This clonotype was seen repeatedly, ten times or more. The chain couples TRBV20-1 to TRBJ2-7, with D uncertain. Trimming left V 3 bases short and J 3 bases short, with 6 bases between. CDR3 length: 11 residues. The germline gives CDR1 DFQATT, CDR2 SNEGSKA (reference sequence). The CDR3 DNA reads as TGCAGTGCTAGCCTTAACTACGAGCAGTACTTC. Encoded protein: CSASLNYEQYF.